The clone carrying this T cell receptor (beta chain) has at least ten counts. Antigen specificity is unknown. The sample comes from a study of blood T cells in healthy people across ages. Overall study findings and caveats: Comparison with aged donors showed that long-lived donors had more naive CD4+ cells and higher diversity.

Then a second PCR, running roughly 7 to 11 cycles, was carried out with a sample-barcoded 5' primer and a J-beta primer mix. A minimum of 2.5 million CDR3-containing paired-end reads was obtained for each sample. TCRdb reprocessed the 5' RACE reads via MiXCR and lists one record per CDR3 protein. This table has some 640,000 distinct CDR3 sequences, about 30% appearing once. The ends lost 7 bases at V and 9 bases at J; junction bases unmatched: 15. The CDR3 extends over 15 amino acids. The V gene's germline CDR1 is MNHEY and CDR2 SVGEGT. The sequenced sample was blood. This clonotype was sampled from a woman older than 75 in good health. The J gene is TRBJ2-1, the V gene TRBV6-2 or TRBV6-3, with 7 bases identical to TRBD1. The CDR3 region is CASKPGGMVSGEQFF. The CDR3 DNA reads TGTGCCAGCAAACCAGGGGGTATGGTTTCGGGTGAGCAGTTCTTC.